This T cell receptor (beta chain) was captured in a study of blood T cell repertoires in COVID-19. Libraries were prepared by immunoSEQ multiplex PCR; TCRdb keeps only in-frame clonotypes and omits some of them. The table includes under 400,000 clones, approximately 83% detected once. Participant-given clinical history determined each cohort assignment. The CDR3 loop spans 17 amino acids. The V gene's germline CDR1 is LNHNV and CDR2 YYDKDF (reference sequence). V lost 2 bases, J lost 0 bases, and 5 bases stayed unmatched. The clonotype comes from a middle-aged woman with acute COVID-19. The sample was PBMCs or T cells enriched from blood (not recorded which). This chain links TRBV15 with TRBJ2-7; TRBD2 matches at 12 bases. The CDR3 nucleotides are TGTGCCACCAGCAGAAAACTAGCGGGAGGAGGCTCCTACGAGCAGTACTTC. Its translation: CATSRKLAGGGSYEQYF.